This entry lists 14 T cell receptor beta chains sequenced from one sample in a study of cytomegalovirus exposure and HLA in healthy donors (dated by TCRdb to between 2016 and 2019). To prepare the library, the immunoSEQ multiplex PCR assay was applied. TCRdb provides this immuneACCESS table in a form limited to in-frame rearrangements. Some clones are lacking; in checked studies, under half of them reflect an unresolved V gene, and why the rest are absent is not known. In this sample the table shows some 86,000 clones, over 85% of which occur a single time. Approximately 3.8% of the sample rests with the top ten. Sequences were obtained from PBMCs. These receptors were obtained from a woman in her 30s in good health and CMV-seronegative.

This clone was picked up one time. This chain links TRBV19 with TRBJ1-1; D might be TRBD1 (6 bases). The germline CDR1 and CDR2 sequences are LNHDA and SQIVND (reference sequence). CDR3 size: 15 residues. The V and J ends lost 2 bases and 2 bases respectively, with 12 bases between them. CDR3 in DNA: TGTGCCAGTAGTATAAACAGGGCCGTTAACACTGAAGCTTTCTTT. This encodes CASSINRAVNTEAFF.

The chain carries TRBV7-2 and TRBJ2-5; 7 nucleotides agree with TRBD2. The germline gives CDR1 SGHTA, CDR2 FQGNSA. The V gene end was trimmed by 0 bases and the J gene end by 4 bases; junction bases not matched to a gene: 5. CDR3 size: 15 residues. The CDR3 nucleotides read TGTGCCAGCAGCTTAGCGGGTCCGGGGGGAGAGACCCAGTACTTC. This translates into CASSLAGPGGETQYF. The full variable domain, rest sourced from reference TRBV7-2 and TRBJ2-5, is GAGVSQSPSNKVTEKGKDVELRCDPISGHTALYWYRQSLGQGLEFLIYFQGNSAPDKSGLPSDRFSAERTGGSVSTLTIQRTQQEDSAVYLCASSLAGPGGETQYFGPGTRLLVL.

The chain carries TRBV6-1 and TRBJ2-1; D is undetermined. This CDR3 has 14 amino acids. Trimming pared 7 bases from V and 0 bases from J, leaving 10 bases between. Germline values: CDR1 MNHNS, CDR2 SASEGT. CDR3 sequence (DNA): TGTGCCAGCAAGCCAGGTGCCTCCTACAATGAGCAGTTCTTC. Amino acid sequence: CASKPGASYNEQFF.

The CDR3 sequence is CASRRTSGGAIHEQFF. The DNA of the CDR3 is TGTGCCAGCAGGAGGACTAGCGGGGGGGCCATTCATGAGCAGTTCTTC. V and J are TRBV6-4 and TRBJ2-1; 15 nucleotides match TRBD2. The V gene end was trimmed by 6 bases and the J gene end by 8 bases; junction bases not matched to a gene: 8. The CDR3 is 16 amino acids. Germline CDR1 and CDR2: MRHNA and SNTAGT.

The chain links TRBV10-3 to TRBJ2-1, with TRBD2 identical over 9 bases. J lost 4 bases, V lost 5 bases, and 6 bases had no gene match. This CDR3 is 15 amino acids long. CDR1 ENHRY and CDR2 SYGVKD come from the germline V gene. The CDR3: CAISPGTSTYNEQFF. The CDR3 DNA is TGTGCCATCAGTCCAGGGACTAGCACATACAATGAGCAGTTCTTC.

J is TRBJ2-7 and V is TRBV5-5; TRBD2 might be the D (8 bases). Germline CDR1 is SGHKS and CDR2 is YYEKEE (reference sequence). The CDR3 is 16 residues long. Trimming took 4 bases from V and 0 from J, leaving 17 bases between them. The CDR3, as DNA: TGTGCCAGCAGCCCCGGGGGGGGGACAGTCTCCTACGAGCAGTACTTC. Protein sequence: CASSPGGGTVSYEQYF. Drawing the rest from reference TRBV5-5 and TRBJ2-7, the complete variable domain is DAGVTQSPTHLIKTRGQQVTLRCSPISGHKSVSWYQQVLGQGPQFIFQYYEKEERGRGNFPDRFSARQFPNYSSELNVNALLLGDSALYLCASSPGGGTVSYEQYFGPGTRLTVT.

The genes are TRBV30 and TRBJ1-2, with D uncertain. The CDR3 covers 14 residues. The V gene's germline CDR1 is GTSNPN and CDR2 SVGIG (reference sequence). CDR3 sequence: CAQLEGSLLGGYTF. CDR3 nucleotide sequence: TGTGCTCAATTGGAGGGTAGCCTACTGGGTGGCTACACCTTC.

The gene calls are TRBV18 and TRBJ2-1; D possibly corresponds to TRBD2 (6 bases). This CDR3 spans 16 amino acids. Per the germline V gene, CDR1 is KGHSH and CDR2 is LQKENI. Trimming removed 0 bases from V and 2 bases from J, with 11 bases in between. The DNA for the CDR3 is TGTGCCAGCTCACCACCTAGCCAGCGGGCCTACAATGAGCAGTTCTTC. Translation gives CASSPPSQRAYNEQFF.

The chain is built from TRBV5-1 and TRBJ2-1; tentatively, D is TRBD2 (6 bases). V dropped 1 base and J dropped 8 bases, with 16 bases sitting between them. The CDR3 sequence is 15 residues long. In germline, CDR1 is SGHRS, CDR2 YFSETQ. CDR3 coding DNA: TGCGCCAGCAGCTTGCCAACCGGGACTTTCCATGAGCAGTTCTTC. Protein sequence: CASSLPTGTFHEQFF.

The gene calls are TRBV7-2 and TRBJ1-4; TRBD1 aligns across 7 bases. With 5 bases clipped from V and 5 bases from J, the junction kept 8 bases outside the gene matches. The CDR3 extends over 15 amino acids. Germline CDR1 is SGHTA and CDR2 is FQGNSA. For the CDR3, the DNA is TGTGCCAGCAGCCGAGGGACAGCGGAGAATGAAAAACTGTTTTTT. Residues: CASSRGTAENEKLFF.

This clone was seen just once. The V and J genes are TRBV30 and TRBJ2-7; 8 nucleotides agree with TRBD1. CDR1 GTSNPN and CDR2 SVGIG come from the germline V gene (reference sequence). V lost 5 bases to trimming and J lost 4 bases; unmatched junction nucleotides: 16. The CDR3 is 16 amino acids. The CDR3: CAWDLYQGAMGYEQYF. As DNA, the CDR3 is TGTGCCTGGGACTTATACCAGGGGGCGATGGGATACGAGCAGTACTTC.

This clone was observed a single time. The chain recombines TRBV18 with TRBJ1-1; TRBD1 matches at 11 bases. Trimming removed 0 bases from V and 5 bases from J; junction bases left unmatched: 8. Germline CDR1 KGHSH, CDR2 LQKENI. This CDR3 is 17 amino acids long. The CDR3 protein is CASSPPRSGQGATEAFF. DNA of the CDR3: TGTGCCAGCTCACCACCTAGGTCCGGACAGGGGGCGACTGAAGCTTTCTTT.

In this sample, this clone turned up a few times. The chain employs TRBV10-3 and TRBJ2-7; D might be TRBD1 (6 bases). The CDR3 consists of 14 residues. V dropped 3 bases and J dropped 4 bases, with 13 bases sitting between them. Germline V gives CDR1 ENHRY, CDR2 SYGVKD. The CDR3 here is CAISDPGQLYEQYF. The CDR3, as DNA: TGTGCCATCAGTGATCCGGGACAATTGTACGAGCAGTACTTC.

This sequence joins TRBV2 and TRBJ2-1; D gene ambiguous. V lost 3 bases and J lost 1, with 10 bases in between. The CDR3 contains 15 residues. CDR1 is SNHLY and CDR2 is FYNNEI in the germline V gene. The CDR3 DNA reads TGTGCCAGCAGTGAGCAGGTTATTTCCTACAATGAGCAGTTCTTC. Encoded protein: CASSEQVISYNEQFF.